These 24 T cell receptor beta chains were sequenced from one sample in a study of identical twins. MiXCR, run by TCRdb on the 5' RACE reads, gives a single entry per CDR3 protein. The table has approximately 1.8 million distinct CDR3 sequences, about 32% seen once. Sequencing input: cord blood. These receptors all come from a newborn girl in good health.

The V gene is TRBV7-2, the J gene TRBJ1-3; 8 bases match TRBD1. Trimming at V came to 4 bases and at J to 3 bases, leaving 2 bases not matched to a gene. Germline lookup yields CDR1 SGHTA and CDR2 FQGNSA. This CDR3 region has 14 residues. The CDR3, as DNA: TGTGCCAGCAGCTGGACAGGGTTTGGAAACACCATATATTTT. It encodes CASSWTGFGNTIYF.

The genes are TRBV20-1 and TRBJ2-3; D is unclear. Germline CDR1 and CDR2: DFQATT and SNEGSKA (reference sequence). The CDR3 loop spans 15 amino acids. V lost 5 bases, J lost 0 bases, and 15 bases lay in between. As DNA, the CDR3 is TGCAGTGCTGGCCGGCCAACCCCTAGCACAGATACGCAGTATTTT. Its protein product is CSAGRPTPSTDTQYF.

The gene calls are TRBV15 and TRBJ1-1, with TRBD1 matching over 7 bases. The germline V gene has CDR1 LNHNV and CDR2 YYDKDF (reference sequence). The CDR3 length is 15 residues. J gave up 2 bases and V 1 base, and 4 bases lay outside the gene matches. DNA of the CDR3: TGTGCCACCAGCAGAGTACGACAGGGAAACACTGAAGCTTTCTTT. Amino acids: CATSRVRQGNTEAFF.

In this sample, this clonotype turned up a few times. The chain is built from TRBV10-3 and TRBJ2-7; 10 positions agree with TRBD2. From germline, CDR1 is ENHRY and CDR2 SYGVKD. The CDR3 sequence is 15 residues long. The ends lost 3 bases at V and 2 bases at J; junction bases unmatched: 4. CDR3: CAISDVSGGAYEQYF. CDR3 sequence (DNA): TGTGCCATCAGTGATGTAAGCGGGGGGGCCTACGAGCAGTACTTC.

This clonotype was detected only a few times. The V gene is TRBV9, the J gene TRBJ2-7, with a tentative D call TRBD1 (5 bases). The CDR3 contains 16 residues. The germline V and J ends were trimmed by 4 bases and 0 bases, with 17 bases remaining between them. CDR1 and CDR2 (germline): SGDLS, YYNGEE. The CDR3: CASSPRAGRSSYEQYF. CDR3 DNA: TGTGCCAGCAGCCCCAGGGCAGGGCGCAGCTCCTACGAGCAGTACTTC.

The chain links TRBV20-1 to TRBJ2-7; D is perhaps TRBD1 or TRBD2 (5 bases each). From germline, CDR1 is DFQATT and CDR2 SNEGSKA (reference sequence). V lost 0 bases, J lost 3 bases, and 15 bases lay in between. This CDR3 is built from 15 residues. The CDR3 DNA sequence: TGCAGTGCTAGAGACCGGGGCGGTCGAGTCTACGAGCAGTACTTC. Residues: CSARDRGGRVYEQYF.

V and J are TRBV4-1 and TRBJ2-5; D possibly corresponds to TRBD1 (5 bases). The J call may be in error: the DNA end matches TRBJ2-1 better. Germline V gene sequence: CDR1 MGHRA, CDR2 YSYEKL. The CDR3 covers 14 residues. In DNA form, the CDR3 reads TGCGCCAGCAGCCGTCGACAGCTTCAAGAGACCCAGTTCTTC. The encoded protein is CASSRRQLQETQFF.

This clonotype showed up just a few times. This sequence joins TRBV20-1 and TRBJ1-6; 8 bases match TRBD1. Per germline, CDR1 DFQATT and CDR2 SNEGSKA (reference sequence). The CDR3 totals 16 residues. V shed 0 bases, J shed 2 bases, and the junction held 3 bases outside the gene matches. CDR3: CSARDDRGAYNSPLHF. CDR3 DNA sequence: TGCAGTGCTAGAGACGACAGGGGCGCCTATAATTCACCCCTCCACTTT.

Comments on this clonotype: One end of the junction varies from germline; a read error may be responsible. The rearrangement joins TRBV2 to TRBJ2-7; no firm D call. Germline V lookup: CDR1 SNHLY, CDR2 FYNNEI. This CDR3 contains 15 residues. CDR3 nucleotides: TGTGCCAGCAGTGAAGGGGCCTGGTTCGGGTACGAGCAATACTTC. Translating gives CASSEGAWFGYEQYF.

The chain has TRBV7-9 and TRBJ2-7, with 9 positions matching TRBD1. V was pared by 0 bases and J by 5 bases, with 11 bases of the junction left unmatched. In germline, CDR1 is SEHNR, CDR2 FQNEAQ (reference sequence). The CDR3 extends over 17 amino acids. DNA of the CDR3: TGTGCCAGCAGCTTAGCGGCCGGGACAGGGAGGGTAAACGAGCAGTACTTC. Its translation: CASSLAAGTGRVNEQYF.

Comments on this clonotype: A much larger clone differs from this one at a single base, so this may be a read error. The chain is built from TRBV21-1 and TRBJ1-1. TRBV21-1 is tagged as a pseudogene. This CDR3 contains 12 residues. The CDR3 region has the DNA TGTGCCAGCAGCAAAGGGGACACTGAAGCTTTCTTT. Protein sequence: CASSKGDTEAFF.

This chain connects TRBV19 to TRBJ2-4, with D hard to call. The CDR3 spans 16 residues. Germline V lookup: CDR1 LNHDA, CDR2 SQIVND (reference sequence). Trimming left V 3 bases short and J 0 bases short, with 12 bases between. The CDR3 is CASSIPALLAKNIQYF. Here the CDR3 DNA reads TGTGCCAGTAGTATCCCCGCCCTGCTAGCCAAAAACATTCAGTACTTC.

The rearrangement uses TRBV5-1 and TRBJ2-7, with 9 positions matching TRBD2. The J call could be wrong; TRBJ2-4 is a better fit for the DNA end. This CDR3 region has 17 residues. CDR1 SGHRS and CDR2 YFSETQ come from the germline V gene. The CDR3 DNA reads TGCGCCAGCAGCTTGTACGGAATGCGGGAGGGCCGAGACATTCAGTACTTC. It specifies CASSLYGMREGRDIQYF.

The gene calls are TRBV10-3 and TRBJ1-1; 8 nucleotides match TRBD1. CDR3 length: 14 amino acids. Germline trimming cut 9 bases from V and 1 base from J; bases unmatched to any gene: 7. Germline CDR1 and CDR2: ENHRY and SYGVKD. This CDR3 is CAMAGGGENTEAFF. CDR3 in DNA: TGTGCCATGGCAGGGGGCGGGGAGAACACTGAAGCTTTCTTT.

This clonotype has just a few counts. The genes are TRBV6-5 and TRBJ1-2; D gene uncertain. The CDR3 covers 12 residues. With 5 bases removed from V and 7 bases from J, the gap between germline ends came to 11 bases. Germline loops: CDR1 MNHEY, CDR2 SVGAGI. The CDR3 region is CASSPAVGGYTF. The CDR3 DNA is TGTGCCAGCAGTCCGGCCGTAGGTGGCTACACCTTC.

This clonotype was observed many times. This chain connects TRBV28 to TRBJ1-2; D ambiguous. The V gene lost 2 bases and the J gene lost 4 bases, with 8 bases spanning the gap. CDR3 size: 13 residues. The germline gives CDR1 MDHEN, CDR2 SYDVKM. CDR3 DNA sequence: TGTGCCAGCAGTTTAAGATCGGGCTATGGCTACACCTTC. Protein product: CASSLRSGYGYTF.

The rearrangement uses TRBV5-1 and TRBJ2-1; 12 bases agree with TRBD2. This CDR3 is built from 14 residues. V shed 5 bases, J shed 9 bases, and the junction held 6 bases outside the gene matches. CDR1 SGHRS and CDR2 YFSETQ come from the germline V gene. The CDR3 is CASSRTSGIREQFF. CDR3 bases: TGCGCCAGCAGTCGGACTAGCGGGATCCGTGAGCAGTTCTTC.

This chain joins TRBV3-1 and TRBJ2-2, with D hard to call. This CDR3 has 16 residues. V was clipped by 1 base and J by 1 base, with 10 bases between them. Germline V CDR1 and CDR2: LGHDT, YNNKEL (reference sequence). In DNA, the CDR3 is TGTGCCAGCAGCCAAGTGCTCAGGCTGAACACCGGGGAGCTGTTTTTT. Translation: CASSQVLRLNTGELFF.

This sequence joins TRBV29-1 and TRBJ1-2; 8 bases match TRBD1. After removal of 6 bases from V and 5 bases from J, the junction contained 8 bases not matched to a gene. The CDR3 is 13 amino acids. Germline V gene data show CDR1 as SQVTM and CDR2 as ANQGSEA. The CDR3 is CSVGPGGAYGYTF. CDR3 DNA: TGCAGCGTGGGACCAGGGGGCGCGTATGGCTACACCTTC.

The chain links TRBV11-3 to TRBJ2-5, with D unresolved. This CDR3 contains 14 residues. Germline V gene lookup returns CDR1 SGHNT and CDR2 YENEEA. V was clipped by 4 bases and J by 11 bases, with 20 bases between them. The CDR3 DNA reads TGTGCCAGCAGCTACTCGGACGGCTACAATGAGCAGTACTTC. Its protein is CASSYSDGYNEQYF.

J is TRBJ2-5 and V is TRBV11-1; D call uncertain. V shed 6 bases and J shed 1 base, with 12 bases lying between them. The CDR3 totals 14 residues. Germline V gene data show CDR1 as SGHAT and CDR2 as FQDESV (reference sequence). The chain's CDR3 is CASSYELGQETQYF. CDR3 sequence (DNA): TGTGCCAGCAGTTATGAGTTGGGCCAAGAGACCCAGTACTTC. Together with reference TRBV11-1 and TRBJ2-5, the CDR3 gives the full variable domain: EAEVAQSPRYKITEKSQAVAFWCDPISGHATLYWYRQILGQGPELLVQFQDESVVDDSQLPKDRFSAERLKGVDSTLKIQPAELGDSAMYLCASSYELGQETQYFGPGTRLLVL.

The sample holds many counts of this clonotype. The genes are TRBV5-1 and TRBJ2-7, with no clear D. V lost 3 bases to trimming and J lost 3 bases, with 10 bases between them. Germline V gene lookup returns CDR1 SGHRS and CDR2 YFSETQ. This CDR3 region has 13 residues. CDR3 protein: CASSSSTFYEQYF. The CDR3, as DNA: TGCGCCAGCAGCTCCTCAACATTCTACGAGCAGTACTTC.

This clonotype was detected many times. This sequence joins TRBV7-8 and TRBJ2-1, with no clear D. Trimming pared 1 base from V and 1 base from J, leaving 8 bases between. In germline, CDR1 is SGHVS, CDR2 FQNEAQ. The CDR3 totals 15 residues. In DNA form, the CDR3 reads TGTGCCAGCAGCTTAGGTCGACCTTCCTACAATGAGCAGTTCTTC. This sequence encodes CASSLGRPSYNEQFF.

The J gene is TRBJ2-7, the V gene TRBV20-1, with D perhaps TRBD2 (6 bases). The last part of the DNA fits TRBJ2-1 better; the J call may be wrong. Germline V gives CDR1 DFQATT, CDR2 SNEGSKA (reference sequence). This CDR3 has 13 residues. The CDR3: CSARDTSSYEQFF. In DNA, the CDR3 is TGCAGTGCTAGAGATACTAGCTCCTACGAGCAGTTCTTC.